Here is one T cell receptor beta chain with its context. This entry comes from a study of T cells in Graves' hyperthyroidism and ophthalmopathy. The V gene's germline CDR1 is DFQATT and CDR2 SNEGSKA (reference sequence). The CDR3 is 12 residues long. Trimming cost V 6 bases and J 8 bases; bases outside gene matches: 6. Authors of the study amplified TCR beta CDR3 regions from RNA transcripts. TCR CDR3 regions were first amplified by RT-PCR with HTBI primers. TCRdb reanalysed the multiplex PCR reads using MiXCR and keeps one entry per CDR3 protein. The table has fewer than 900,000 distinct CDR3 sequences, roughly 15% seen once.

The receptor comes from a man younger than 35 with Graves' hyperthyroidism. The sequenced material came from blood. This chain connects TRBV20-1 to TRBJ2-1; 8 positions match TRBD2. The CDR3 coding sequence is TGCAGTGCCGGAGCGGGGGCCGATGAGCAGTTCTTC. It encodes CSAGAGADEQFF.